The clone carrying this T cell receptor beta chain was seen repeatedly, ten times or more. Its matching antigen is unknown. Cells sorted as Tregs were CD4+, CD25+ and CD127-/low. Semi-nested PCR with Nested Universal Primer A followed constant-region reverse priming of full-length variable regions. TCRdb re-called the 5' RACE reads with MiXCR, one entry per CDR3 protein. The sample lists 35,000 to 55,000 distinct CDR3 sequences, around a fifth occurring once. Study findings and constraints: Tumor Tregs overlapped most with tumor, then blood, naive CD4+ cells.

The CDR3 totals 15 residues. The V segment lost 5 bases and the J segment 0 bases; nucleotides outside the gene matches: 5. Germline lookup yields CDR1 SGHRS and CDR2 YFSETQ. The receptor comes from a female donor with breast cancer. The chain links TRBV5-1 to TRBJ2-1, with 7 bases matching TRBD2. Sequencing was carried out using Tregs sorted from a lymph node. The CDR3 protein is CASRASGDSYNEQFF. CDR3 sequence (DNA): TGCGCCAGCAGGGCTAGCGGAGACTCCTACAATGAGCAGTTCTTC.